This entry describes one TCR beta chain. The target antigen is unknown. This sample is part of a study of cytomegalovirus exposure and HLA in healthy donors. Background on the study: Of the donors genotyped, some 400 in all, 65% to 90% fell in the Caucasian-associated ancestry cluster. Whole-study findings and limits: For most TCR sequences rarity was the rule, although some public TCRs occurred in many donors.

With 4 bases removed from V and 1 base from J, the gap between germline ends came to 7 bases. Looked up from germline, CDR1 is SQVTM and CDR2 is ANQGSEA. The CDR3 loop spans 13 amino acids. The PCR contained 60 Vbeta and 13 Jbeta primers. Clones were read by immunoSEQ multiplex PCR, and TCRdb kept only the in-frame ones, dropping some. This table has fewer than 150,000 clones, roughly four fifths appearing once. The sequence derives from a human donor in good health. The gene calls are TRBV29-1 and TRBJ2-2; TRBD2 is a possible D gene (6 bases). Sequencing was carried out using PBMCs. CDR3 DNA: TGCAGCGTTGGGCGGGGGAACACCGGGGAGCTGTTTTTT. It specifies CSVGRGNTGELFF.